The entry that follows covers one T cell receptor (beta chain) sequence. This sample is part of a study of blood T cell repertoires in COVID-19. Turning to the study itself: Researchers got acute and convalescent COVID-19 samples from the United States, Italy and Spain.

The germline V gene encodes CDR1 MDHEN and CDR2 SYDVKM. The length of the CDR3 is 13 residues. Trimming stripped 5 bases from V and 4 bases from J, with 11 bases between. Profiling relied on immunoSEQ multiplex PCR, and the TCRdb table lists in-frame clones only, not all of them. The sample contains about 430,000 clones, 70% to 90% of which appear only once. It was within 2 weeks before study entry that exposed participants met a COVID-19 case. The chain joins TRBV28 to TRBJ1-2; D call uncertain. Sequenced: PBMCs or T cells enriched from blood (not recorded which). The receptor comes from a woman aged 18-29 years who had been exposed to COVID-19. The CDR3 coding sequence is TGTGCCAGCAGTCCCAACACAGCCTATGGCTACACCTTC. Translated, it gives CASSPNTAYGYTF.